The text below deals with one T cell receptor beta chain. The CDR3 is 13 amino acids. V was clipped by 4 bases and J by 7 bases, with 11 bases between them. Per germline, CDR1 LNHDA and CDR2 SQIVND (reference sequence). The data derive from a study of control samples from healthy donors and cancer patients. Profiled with immunoSEQ multiplex PCR; TCRdb holds only in-frame clones, not every one. The sample has some 120,000 clones; 90% to 95% are singletons. The sequencing input was PBMCs. The V call is TRBV19, the J call TRBJ1-5, with a possible D match to TRBD1 (5 bases). The clonotype was recovered from a man aged 50-59 years with head and neck cancer. Written as DNA, the CDR3 is TGTGCCAGTAGTAATACCAGGGACCAGCCCCAGCATTTT. As protein: CASSNTRDQPQHF.